This T cell receptor beta chain was captured in a study of T cell responses to AZD1222 COVID-19 vaccine. Findings of the study overall: Dominant at 160-218 and 743-854, vaccine-associated CD4 TCRs also spanned spike. Repertoire sampling was restricted to post-peak T cell response timepoints. Donor demographics were predominantly white British with a female majority; clonal diversity may be underestimated.

Note on this clone: Its target is unknown.

TCRdb keeps only in-frame clones here, not all; method: immunoSEQ multiplex PCR. The table lists fewer than 200,000 clones, 85% to 95% of them singletons, with less than 4% in the top ten. Trimming removed 3 bases at V and 5 bases at J, with 8 bases between. Germline V gene lookup returns CDR1 MGHRA and CDR2 YSYEKL. The CDR3 consists of 13 residues. The sequencing used peripheral blood, collected 28 days after the second dose of the MenACWY control vaccine. The receptor's source is an adult who received the MenACWY meningococcal vaccine as a control. V is TRBV4-1 and J is TRBJ1-5; D is unresolved. The CDR3 DNA is TGCGCCAGCAGCCAGAACCTCGATCAGCCCCAGCATTTT. Amino acids: CASSQNLDQPQHF.